The T cell receptor beta chain described here comes from a study of blood T cell repertoires in COVID-19. Study details: Acute and convalescent COVID-19 samples came from the United States, Italy and Spain. From T cells, B-cell-depleted T cells, or PBMCs came the material, which was cDNA or gDNA.

This clone has a single count. Germline CDR1 reads MGHDK; CDR2 reads SYGVNS. This CDR3 has 17 amino acids. V was pared by 1 base and J by 2 bases, with 8 bases of the junction left unmatched. Original processing methods: Reference gene primer amplification gave estimated nucleated cell counts. Produced via immunoSEQ multiplex PCR; TCRdb's table is partial and in-frame only. For V, J and clone size, that table is used; D and trimming come from the DNA. The data contain about 64,000 clones, under 95% of them singletons. The chain employs TRBV25-1 and TRBJ2-5; TRBD1 matches 9 bases. The sample was peripheral blood. This TCR was recovered from a human donor in a cohort sampled during active COVID-19. The CDR3 bases are TGTGCCAGCAGTGAATCGATCGGGACAGGGAAACAAGAGACCCAGTACTTC. As protein: CASSESIGTGKQETQYF.